This passage covers 11 T cell receptor beta chains from one sample sequenced in a study of regulatory T cells in long-lasting Graves disease. Documented time point: newly diagnosed GD, antithyroid drugs for less than 3 months. The TCR library was made from RNA extracted from PBMCs. iRepertoire HTBI primers and Arm-PCR of CDR3 regions built TCR beta libraries. MiXCR was run by TCRdb on the multiplex PCR reads, yielding one entry per CDR3 protein. The sample has some 500,000 distinct CDR3 sequences; about 13% are singletons. This sample was shared with a second study, whose subject was T cells in Graves' hyperthyroidism and ophthalmopathy.

The sample here was peripheral blood mononuclear cells (PBMCs), taken at new diagnosis, from a patient treated with antithyroid drugs. All receptors derive from a man younger than 45 with Graves disease.

The table lists this clonotype with many counts. CDR3: CASSQGLEDTQYF. CDR3 nucleotide sequence: TGTGCCAGCAGCCAAGGGTTAGAAGATACGCAGTATTTT. This chain joins TRBV3-1 and TRBJ2-3; the D is unclear. CDR1 and CDR2 from the germline V gene are LGHDT and YNNKEL (reference sequence). Trimming took off 1 base at V and 5 bases at J, with 7 bases between the two ends. The CDR3 extends over 13 amino acids.

This clonotype was observed many times. The CDR3 nucleotides are TGTGCCAGCAGAGCCGGGACAGGGAATATCCCCACTCACGGAGGCTACACCTTC. Translating gives CASRAGTGNIPTHGGYTF. The chain uses TRBV2 and TRBJ1-2, with TRBD1 identical over 9 bases. With 6 bases clipped from V and 8 bases from J, the junction kept 22 bases outside the gene matches. This CDR3 region has 18 residues. Germline V lookup: CDR1 SNHLY, CDR2 FYNNEI.

This clonotype appeared a few times. This sequence joins TRBV7-9 and TRBJ1-1; tentatively, D is TRBD1 (6 bases). Per germline, CDR1 SEHNR and CDR2 FQNEAQ (reference sequence). The CDR3 is 16 amino acids. V shed 5 bases and J shed 0 bases, with 16 bases lying between them. CDR3 DNA sequence: TGTGCCAGCAGCACCACCCCTGGACAGTTGAACACTGAAGCTTTCTTT. This sequence encodes CASSTTPGQLNTEAFF.

This clonotype appeared many times. The genes are TRBV13 and TRBJ2-2; 9 bases are shared with TRBD2. This CDR3 contains 15 residues. V lost 8 bases to trimming and J lost 5 bases; unmatched junction nucleotides: 9. Germline V gene lookup returns CDR1 PRHDT and CDR2 FYEKMQ (reference sequence). CDR3 amino acids: CASRPGLARTGELFF. Here the CDR3 DNA reads TGTGCCAGCCGACCCGGACTAGCGAGAACCGGGGAGCTGTTTTTT.

The chain combines TRBV24-1 with TRBJ2-3; D possibly corresponds to TRBD1 (6 bases). Germline CDR1 KGHDR, CDR2 SFDVKD. This CDR3 spans 19 amino acids. Trimming removed 0 bases from V and 2 bases from J, with 20 bases in between. CDR3 coding DNA: TGTGCCACCAGTGATTTGGGGGACGACAGGTCCGCTTTCACAGATACGCAGTATTTT. This sequence encodes CATSDLGDDRSAFTDTQYF.

This clonotype was counted at least ten times. This chain uses TRBV24-1 with TRBJ2-1; D unresolved. This CDR3 contains 15 residues. Germline lookup yields CDR1 KGHDR and CDR2 SFDVKD. Trimming took off 0 bases at V and 3 bases at J, with 8 bases between the two ends. CDR3 DNA: TGTGCCACCAGTGATTTGAGTCAGGACTACAATGAGCAGTTCTTC. It codes for CATSDLSQDYNEQFF.

In this sample, this clonotype turned up many times. V gene TRBV2 combines with J gene TRBJ2-6; TRBD1 aligns across 11 bases. J was trimmed by 0 bases and V by 1 base; bases with no gene match: 5. The CDR3 is made up of 19 amino acids. The germline V gene encodes CDR1 SNHLY and CDR2 FYNNEI. The CDR3 spells CASSEGDRGKVSGANVLTF. CDR3 DNA sequence: TGTGCCAGCAGTGAAGGGGACAGGGGGAAGGTCTCTGGGGCCAACGTCCTGACTTTC.

The chain links TRBV7-9 to TRBJ1-5; D is uncertain. V was trimmed by 4 bases and J by 4 bases, leaving 11 bases between them. Germline assignment: CDR1 SEHNR and CDR2 FQNEAQ (reference sequence). The CDR3 extends over 14 amino acids. Here the CDR3 DNA reads TGTGCCAGCAGCTCAACGGTCGGAAATCAGCCCCAGCATTTT. Its translation is CASSSTVGNQPQHF.

This clonotype was seen repeatedly, ten times or more. The J gene is TRBJ1-2, the V gene TRBV30; perhaps TRBD1 as D (5 bases). Germline CDR1 and CDR2: GTSNPN and SVGIG (reference sequence). This CDR3 spans 14 amino acids. Trimming left V 3 bases short and J 6 bases short, with 17 bases between. CDR3 sequence (DNA): TGTGCCTGGAGGAGGGTGCAGGGCGGCGATGGCTACACCTTC. It yields the protein CAWRRVQGGDGYTF. The full variable domain, with the rest looked up from reference TRBV30 and TRBJ1-2, is SQTIHQWPATLVQPVGSPLSLECTVEGTSNPNLYWYRQAAGRGLQLLFYSVGIGQISSEVPQNLSASRPQDRQFILSSKKLLLSDSGFYLCAWRRVQGGDGYTFGSGTRLTVV.

A few counts support this clonotype. At one boundary the junction diverges from the germline segment, which might be a read error. The rearrangement joins TRBV2 to TRBJ2-3; 10 bases align to TRBD2. CDR3 length: 17 residues. Germline V gene data show CDR1 as SNHLY and CDR2 as FYNNEI. CDR3 sequence reads: CANSTGIAGGSTDTQYF. The CDR3 bases are TGTGCCAACAGTACTGGAATAGCGGGAGGTAGCACAGATACGCAGTATTTT.

In this sample, this clonotype turned up many times. The chain has TRBV14 and TRBJ2-4, with D uncertain. The V and J ends lost 0 bases and 9 bases respectively, with 9 bases between them. The CDR3 length is 13 residues. Per the germline V gene, CDR1 is SGHDN and CDR2 is FVKESK. Written as DNA, the CDR3 is TGTGCCAGCAGCCAAGAGGGGTGGCGCATTCAGTACTTC. This gives the protein CASSQEGWRIQYF.